The source of this T cell receptor (beta chain) is a study of blood T cell repertoires in COVID-19. Overall study context: COVID-19 samples collected from the United States, Italy and Spain covered acute and convalescent phases. T cells, B-cell-depleted T cells, or PBMCs provided the cDNA or gDNA that served as material.

The germline CDR1 and CDR2 sequences are LGHNA and YSLEER. This CDR3 is 17 amino acids long. The V segment lost 2 bases and the J segment 5 bases; nucleotides outside the gene matches: 10. As originally analysed: The assay estimated nucleated cells by amplifying reference gene primers. Sequencing used immunoSEQ multiplex PCR; TCRdb keeps in-frame clones, though not all of them. V and J calls and clone size are given by that table; D and trimming were obtained from the DNA. The sample yields 200,000 to 250,000 clones, 84% seen once. The chain joins TRBV4-3 to TRBJ2-1, with 9 nucleotides matching TRBD1. The receptor comes from a man younger than 40 with active or convalescent COVID-19. The specimen was peripheral blood. The CDR3 is CASSQSRDREANNEQFF. The CDR3 DNA reads as TGCGCCAGCAGCCAATCACGGGACAGGGAGGCGAACAATGAGCAGTTCTTC.